This T cell receptor beta chain is from a study of T cells in tuberculosis. Across the study: IGRA-negative adolescents, IGRA-positive adolescents with latent tuberculosis and adults with active tuberculosis formed this South African cohort. Findings and limits, study-wide: Shorter CDR3-alpha in active tuberculosis partly drove smaller distances.

The CDR3 has 18 residues. Germline V gene lookup returns CDR1 SGHRS and CDR2 YFSETQ. The V and J ends lost 0 bases and 0 bases respectively, with 16 bases between them. Measured with immunoSEQ multiplex PCR; TCRdb has only the in-frame clones, and not every one. The data contain around 26,000 clones, approximately 94% of them seen just once; the ten biggest clones take up 15% to 20%. At study entry, adolescents had tuberculin skin tests and IGRA screening. On average roughly 100,000 T cells per donor were immunosequenced. A note on this clone: Its antigen remains unidentified.

The sequenced sample was PBMCs. The sequence derives from a donor aged 10-35 years with latent tuberculosis or without tuberculosis infection. Some clones in this sample may be carry-over from other donors' samples. The V and J genes are TRBV5-1 and TRBJ1-3; D is undetermined. CDR3 nucleotides: TGCGCCAGCAGCTTGGACCCAATTAGCCCCGGCTCTGGAAACACCATATATTTT. Amino acids: CASSLDPISPGSGNTIYF.